These 10 T cell receptor beta chains were sequenced from one sample in a study of long-term antiretroviral therapy in people with HIV. Researchers ran immunoSEQ v3.0 at survey level. The method was immunoSEQ multiplex PCR; TCRdb's version includes in-frame clones alone and lacks a portion of them. The data contain 26,000 or so clones, more than 70% of them singletons. Sequences were derived from unsorted PBMCs, sampled 1.5 years before starting antiretroviral therapy. The receptors were gathered from a man aged 18 to 29 with HIV.

For the CDR3, the DNA is TGTGCCAGCAGCATATTCGACAGGCCCCGTGGCTACACCTTC. Amino acids: CASSIFDRPRGYTF. The rearrangement joins TRBV9 to TRBJ1-2; tentative D call: TRBD1 (6 bases). The germline V gene has CDR1 SGDLS and CDR2 YYNGEE. The CDR3 loop spans 14 amino acids. Trimming took 4 bases from V and 7 from J, leaving 17 bases between them.

The chain has TRBV7-8 and TRBJ2-7; a possible D gene is TRBD2 (5 bases). The germline gives CDR1 SGHVS, CDR2 FQNEAQ. This CDR3 is 13 amino acids long. Trimming stripped 1 base from V and 6 bases from J, with 10 bases between. The CDR3: CASSLEGAREQYF. In DNA form, the CDR3 reads TGTGCCAGCAGCTTAGAGGGAGCCCGCGAGCAGTACTTC.

The chain recombines TRBV6-5 with TRBJ1-2, with 8 nucleotides matching TRBD1. Germline trimming cut 2 bases from V and 4 bases from J; bases unmatched to any gene: 6. The CDR3 extends over 15 amino acids. Germline assignment: CDR1 MNHEY and CDR2 SVGAGI. CDR3 DNA: TGTGCCAGCAGTTACATCACAGGGGGGATCTATGGCTACACCTTC. This sequence encodes CASSYITGGIYGYTF.

This chain's CDR3 is CASSFFGREISGELFF. The CDR3 DNA sequence: TGTGCCAGCAGCTTTTTCGGGCGGGAGATCAGCGGGGAGCTGTTTTTT. The chain recombines TRBV5-4 with TRBJ2-2; TRBD2 aligns across 7 bases. CDR3 length equals 16 residues. J lost 7 bases, V lost 2 bases, and 11 bases had no gene match. Germline V lookup: CDR1 SGHNT, CDR2 YYREEE (reference sequence).

The V call is TRBV5-6, the J call TRBJ1-6; the match to TRBD1 covers 10 bases. Germline V CDR1 and CDR2: SGHDT, YYEEEE. The J segment lost 0 bases and the V segment lost 4 bases, leaving 7 bases of the junction unmatched. The CDR3 runs to 18 residues. This CDR3 reads CASSRQGALGSYNSPLHF. Here the CDR3 DNA reads TGTGCCAGCAGCCGACAGGGGGCCCTGGGCTCCTATAATTCACCCCTCCACTTT.

The chain has TRBV30 and TRBJ2-3; the match to TRBD2 covers 10 bases. After removal of 1 base from V and 4 bases from J, the junction contained 8 bases not matched to a gene. Per germline, CDR1 GTSNPN and CDR2 SVGIG (reference sequence). CDR3 length equals 16 residues. The CDR3 sequence: CAWSGLAGQGADTQYF. The CDR3 region has the DNA TGTGCCTGGAGTGGACTAGCGGGCCAAGGGGCAGATACGCAGTATTTT.

Written as DNA, the CDR3 is TGTGCCAGCAGCGCCACAGGGGAAACCGCTAACTATGGCTACACCTTC. It yields the protein CASSATGETANYGYTF. This rearrangement joins TRBV7-8 to TRBJ1-2, with 7 bases aligning to TRBD1. Germline values: CDR1 SGHVS, CDR2 FQNEAQ. The ends lost 5 bases at V and 0 bases at J; junction bases unmatched: 9. The CDR3 sequence is 16 residues long.

This clone has only a few counts. J is TRBJ2-5 and V is TRBV11-2; 8 bases fit TRBD1. Trimming cost V 4 bases and J 4 bases; bases outside gene matches: 5. CDR1 is SGHAT and CDR2 is FQNNGV in the germline V gene. The CDR3 totals 14 residues. CDR3 residues: CASSSPGGGETQYF. The CDR3 DNA reads TGTGCCAGCAGCTCTCCAGGGGGCGGAGAGACCCAGTACTTC. Based on the CDR3 plus reference TRBV11-2 and TRBJ2-5, the full variable domain is EAGVAQSPRYKIIEKRQSVAFWCNPISGHATLYWYQQILGQGPKLLIQFQNNGVVDDSQLPKDRFSAERLKGVDSTLKIQPAKLEDSAVYLCASSSPGGGETQYFGPGTRLLVL.

V gene TRBV5-1 combines with J gene TRBJ1-1; the D is unclear. Trimming cost V 0 bases and J 0 bases, with 6 bases left between them. CDR1 and CDR2 from the germline V gene are SGHRS and YFSETQ. The CDR3 contains 14 residues. CDR3 sequence reads: CASSLGFMNTEAFF. In nucleotides, the CDR3 is TGCGCCAGCAGCTTGGGGTTCATGAACACTGAAGCTTTCTTT.

The V call is TRBV28, the J call TRBJ2-5; 15 bases agree with TRBD2. This CDR3 region has 18 residues. The ends lost 5 bases at V and 5 bases at J; junction bases unmatched: 12. The germline V gene encodes CDR1 MDHEN and CDR2 SYDVKM. The CDR3 DNA reads as TGTGCCAGCAGTCTAGTGGGACTAGCGGGAGGTGGTAGGGAGACCCAGTACTTC. Translating it yields CASSLVGLAGGGRETQYF.